The next 2 T cell receptor beta chains were all read from a single sample in a study of blood T cell repertoires in COVID-19. Assay used: immunoSEQ multiplex PCR; TCRdb lists only in-frame clones, some missing. The table has 200,000 to 250,000 clones, 80% to 90% seen once. Specimen: peripheral blood. The receptor set was obtained from a man in his fifties or sixties with active or convalescent COVID-19.

The rearrangement joins TRBV12-3 or TRBV12-4 to TRBJ2-5; 8 bases fit TRBD2. Trimming removed 3 bases from V and 3 bases from J; junction bases left unmatched: 0. CDR3 size: 13 residues. The CDR3 DNA follows: TGTGCCAGCAGTTTCGGGGGGGAAGAGACCCAGTACTTC. This gives the protein CASSFGGEETQYF.

The gene calls are TRBV9 and TRBJ2-3, with D possibly TRBD2 on 5 matching bases. V lost 3 bases to trimming and J lost 8 bases, with 13 bases between them. CDR1 and CDR2 (germline): SGDLS, YYNGEE. The CDR3 runs to 13 residues. Written as DNA, the CDR3 is TGTGCCAGCAGCGCCGAGGGTAGAGGTACGCAGTATTTT. This sequence encodes CASSAEGRGTQYF.